Listed here are 15 T cell receptor beta chains from one sample, sequenced in a study of OX40 agonist ivuxolimab in advanced cancers. Data came from immunoSEQ multiplex PCR; TCRdb stores just in-frame clones and leaves some out. The top ten hold approximately 9.3% of the sample, which has some 86,000 clones, about 89% seen once. Sample: CD4+ or CD8+ T cells sorted from blood, taken in a trial of the OX40 agonist ivuxolimab. Receptor source: an adult with an advanced solid tumor such as melanoma, head and neck, liver or kidney cancer.

V usage is TRBV5-6 and J usage is TRBJ1-2; maybe TRBD1 (5 bases). Germline CDR1 and CDR2: SGHDT and YYEEEE. The CDR3 spans 15 residues. The V and J ends lost 4 bases and 4 bases respectively, with 17 bases between them. This chain's CDR3 is CASSQGHTTIYGYTF. The CDR3 DNA follows: TGTGCCAGCAGCCAGGGCCACACTACGATCTATGGCTACACCTTC. The full variable domain, in which reference TRBV5-6 and TRBJ1-2 provide the parts outside the CDR3, is DAGVTQSPTHLIKTRGQQVTLRCSPKSGHDTVSWYQQALGQGPQFIFQYYEEEERQRGNFPDRFSGHQFPNYSSELNVNALLLGDSALYLCASSQGHTTIYGYTFGSGTRLTVV.

The chain links TRBV25-1 to TRBJ2-5, with 13 bases aligning to TRBD2. The germline gives CDR1 MGHDK, CDR2 SYGVNS. The length of the CDR3 is 17 residues. The ends lost 4 bases at V and 5 bases at J; junction bases unmatched: 10. This CDR3 is CASSGRLAGGGSETQYF. In DNA form, the CDR3 reads TGTGCCAGCAGTGGTCGACTAGCGGGAGGAGGTTCGGAGACCCAGTACTTC. The full variable domain, completed using reference TRBV25-1 and TRBJ2-5, is EADIYQTPRYLVIGTGKKITLECSQTMGHDKMYWYQQDPGMELHLIHYSYGVNSTEKGDLSSESTVSRIRTEHFPLTLESARPSHTSQYLCASSGRLAGGGSETQYFGPGTRLLVL.

The rearrangement links TRBV5-1 to TRBJ2-7; no firm D call. The CDR3 covers 13 residues. Looked up from germline, CDR1 is SGHRS and CDR2 is YFSETQ. With 0 bases removed from V and 3 bases from J, the gap between germline ends came to 7 bases. In nucleotides, the CDR3 is TGCGCCAGCAGCTTGGATAGAGACTACGAGCAGTACTTC. As protein: CASSLDRDYEQYF.

The V call is TRBV5-4, the J call TRBJ2-6; D call uncertain. CDR3 size: 16 residues. V lost 5 bases to trimming and J lost 0 bases, with 12 bases between them. Germline V gene sequence: CDR1 SGHNT, CDR2 YYREEE (reference sequence). CDR3 sequence reads: CASSPDASSGANVLTF. In DNA, the CDR3 is TGTGCCAGCAGTCCCGATGCAAGCTCTGGGGCCAACGTCCTGACTTTC.

The chain carries TRBV9 and TRBJ1-4; the D is unclear. The CDR3 sequence is 17 residues long. The germline gives CDR1 SGDLS, CDR2 YYNGEE. Trimming removed 0 bases at V and 2 bases at J, with 14 bases between. The CDR3: CASSVASGGPTNEKLFF. CDR3 nucleotide sequence: TGTGCCAGCAGCGTAGCTTCTGGAGGGCCTACTAATGAAAAACTGTTTTTT.

The rearrangement uses TRBV13 and TRBJ2-7; D is ambiguous. V lost 4 bases to trimming and J lost 1 base, with 8 bases between them. The CDR3 has 13 amino acids. Germline V gene lookup returns CDR1 PRHDT and CDR2 FYEKMQ (reference sequence). Written as DNA, the CDR3 is TGTGCCAGCAGCTCGGACCCATCCTACGAGCAGTACTTC. Translation gives CASSSDPSYEQYF.

The CDR3 sequence: CASSPGQGEGYTF. Here the CDR3 DNA reads TGTGCCAGCAGTCCAGGACAGGGGGAGGGCTACACCTTC. This chain uses TRBV11-3 with TRBJ1-2, with 10 bases that match TRBD1. In germline, CDR1 is SGHNT, CDR2 YENEEA. The CDR3 extends over 13 amino acids. V was pared by 6 bases and J by 8 bases, with 6 bases of the junction left unmatched.

The chain links TRBV27 to TRBJ2-7, with TRBD2 identical over 13 bases. Germline-derived CDR1 and CDR2 are MNHEY and SMNVEV (reference sequence). This CDR3 comprises 15 residues. V shed 5 bases, J shed 5 bases, and the junction held 6 bases outside the gene matches. The CDR3 loop reads CASSVGTSGIHEQYF. The CDR3 region has the DNA TGTGCCAGCAGTGTCGGGACTAGCGGGATCCACGAGCAGTACTTC.

The genes are TRBV27 and TRBJ2-1; perhaps TRBD2 as D (7 bases). Trimming removed 6 bases from V and 8 bases from J, with 20 bases in between. Germline V gene data show CDR1 as MNHEY and CDR2 as SMNVEV (reference sequence). The CDR3 consists of 15 residues. The CDR3 region is CASRPIGAGADEQFF. For the CDR3, the DNA is TGTGCCAGCAGACCAATAGGTGCGGGGGCGGATGAGCAGTTCTTC.

This chain connects TRBV9 to TRBJ2-6; unclear D gene. Germline V lookup: CDR1 SGDLS, CDR2 YYNGEE. Trimming shortened V by 0 bases and J by 4 bases, and 5 bases separated the two germline ends. This CDR3 is 14 amino acids long. The CDR3 here is CASSVASGANVLTF. The CDR3 bases are TGTGCCAGCAGCGTAGCTTCCGGGGCCAACGTCCTGACTTTC.

The rearrangement joins TRBV19 to TRBJ2-3, with TRBD1 as a possible D gene (8 bases). Germline loops: CDR1 LNHDA, CDR2 SQIVND (reference sequence). The CDR3 runs to 15 residues. Trimming removed 4 bases from V and 2 bases from J, with 13 bases in between. For the CDR3, the DNA is TGTGCCAGTAGTAAACAGGGGGGGTACACAGATACGCAGTATTTT. The encoded protein is CASSKQGGYTDTQYF.

This rearrangement joins TRBV27 to TRBJ1-5, with D uncertain. Germline CDR1 and CDR2: MNHEY and SMNVEV (reference sequence). V lost 5 bases, J lost 2 bases, and 7 bases lay in between. The CDR3 runs to 13 residues. The CDR3 DNA reads TGTGCCAGCAGTACTGGAGGCAATCAGCCCCAGCATTTT. Its protein is CASSTGGNQPQHF.

The rearrangement joins TRBV9 to TRBJ1-1, with D unclear. The V gene lost 0 bases and the J gene lost 3 bases, with 6 bases spanning the gap. CDR1 is SGDLS, CDR2 YYNGEE, per germline. CDR3 length: 13 residues. DNA for the CDR3: TGTGCCAGCAGCGTAGATCCGGACACTGAAGCTTTCTTT. Amino acid sequence: CASSVDPDTEAFF.

This clone was seen just once. The DNA of the CDR3 is TGTGCCAGCAGCTTGGACGAGGGCATGAACACTGAAGCTTTCTTT. This gives the protein CASSLDEGMNTEAFF. The gene calls are TRBV7-8 and TRBJ1-1; D gene ambiguous. Germline loops: CDR1 SGHVS, CDR2 FQNEAQ. V lost 3 bases, J lost 0 bases, and 11 bases lay in between. This CDR3 contains 15 residues.

The J gene is TRBJ2-5, the V gene TRBV18; D might be TRBD1 or TRBD2, each matching 6 bases. The CDR3 is made up of 16 amino acids. Trimming removed 3 bases at V and 2 bases at J, with 16 bases between. From germline, CDR1 is KGHSH and CDR2 LQKENI. CDR3 in DNA: TGTGCCAGCTCACCCGCGACAGGAGGGGAGCAAGAGACCCAGTACTTC. It translates to CASSPATGGEQETQYF.